Listed below are T cell receptor beta chains from one sample, sequenced in a study of blood T cell repertoires in COVID-19. Using immunoSEQ multiplex PCR, the repertoire was profiled, and TCRdb retains in-frame clones only, with some absent. Among about 80,000 clones listed, under 85% were seen once. The sample comprised peripheral blood. Receptors were obtained from a human donor in a cohort sampled during active COVID-19. CDR3s include the opening cysteine and the closing phenylalanine or tryptophan. Each record gives: J gene, clone size, V gene, D gene, CDR3 DNA, CDR3 protein. D genes are given only for firm matches. The size of a clone is reported for some rows only, either as once, few or many, or as a class for expanded clones.

>TRBJ1-1|NA|TRBV28|TRBD1
TGTGCCAGCTTCCCGGGGACAGGCTATGAAGCTTTCTTT
CASFPGTGYEAFF
>TRBJ1-1|NA|TRBV7-8|NA
TGTGCCAGCAGCTTGGGACAGAACACTGAAGCTTTCTTT
CASSLGQNTEAFF
>TRBJ2-3|NA|TRBV25-1|NA
TGTGCCAGCAGCCTGGCCGATACGCAGTATTTT
CASSLADTQYF
>TRBJ2-3|few|TRBV28|TRBD2
TGTGCCAGCAGCCCCCAGGCGGGGGTAAGCACAGATACGCAGTATTTT
CASSPQAGVSTDTQYF
>TRBJ2-3|NA|TRBV14|TRBD1
TGTGCCAGCAGCCAATGGGCAGGGGGTCGAGGCACAGATACGCAGTATTTT
CASSQWAGGRGTDTQYF
>TRBJ2-7|NA|TRBV5-6|TRBD1
TGTGCCAGCAGCCCGAACAGGGGGACCTACGAGCAGTACTTC
CASSPNRGTYEQYF
>TRBJ2-1|NA|TRBV6-2/TRBV6-3|TRBD2
TGTGCCAGCAGTTACTTCGGCGGGAGGGCCTACAATGAGCAGTTCTTC
CASSYFGGRAYNEQFF
>TRBJ2-5|NA|TRBV11-2|TRBD2
TGTGCCAGCAGCTTACGGGCAGCGGGAGGAGGGGAGACCCAGTACTTC
CASSLRAAGGGETQYF
>TRBJ2-7|once|TRBV5-5|TRBD1
TGTGCCAGCAGCTTGGGCAGGGGGGACAGGGTCGCTTTCTCCTACGAGCAGTACTTC
CASSLGRGDRVAFSYEQYF
>TRBJ2-6|NA|TRBV5-1|NA
TGCGCCAGCAGCTTGGCCCCAGGGACTGGGGCCAACGTCCTGACTTTC
CASSLAPGTGANVLTF
>TRBJ2-1|NA|TRBV24-1|NA
TGTGCCACCAGTGACATATTACAGGGTTCGGATGAGCAGTTCTTC
CATSDILQGSDEQFF
>TRBJ1-5|NA|TRBV19|NA
TGTGCCAGTAGTATAATAGATCAGCCCCAGCATTTT
CASSIIDQPQHF
>TRBJ1-2|many|TRBV6-1|NA
TGTGCCAGCAGTGAATGGGGGGGGGCGAGCTACACCTTC
CASSEWGGASYTF
>TRBJ2-7|NA|TRBV6-1|NA
TGTGCCAGCAGTGAACTACAGCCAGGAAGTTACGAGCAGTACTTC
CASSELQPGSYEQYF
>TRBJ1-1|NA|TRBV29-1|NA
TGCAGCGTTGGCTCCCTTCGCGCTGAAGCTTTCTTT
CSVGSLRAEAFF
>TRBJ2-1|NA|TRBV19|TRBD1
TGTGCCAGTAGGATACAGGGGGTAAACCTCAATGAGCAGTTCTTC
CASRIQGVNLNEQFF
>TRBJ2-2|NA|TRBV5-1|TRBD1
TGCGCCAGCAGCGTGGACAGGGGAACCGGGGAGCTGTTTTTT
CASSVDRGTGELFF
>TRBJ1-1|NA|TRBV7-3|NA
TGTGCCAGCAGCCCCAGCAACAAGGGGGGGGCTGAAGCTTTCTTT
CASSPSNKGGAEAFF
>TRBJ2-6|NA|TRBV19|TRBD1
TGTGCCAGTAGTCACCATGACAGGGGTGGATCTGGGGCCAACGTCCTGACTTTC
CASSHHDRGGSGANVLTF
>TRBJ2-4|NA|TRBV19|TRBD1
TGTGCCAGTAGTATCCAGGGGGCCGGGGCCAAAAACATTCAGTACTTC
CASSIQGAGAKNIQYF
>TRBJ2-7|NA|TRBV2|NA
TGTGCCAGCAGTTTCAGCTCCTACGAGCAGTACTTC
CASSFSSYEQYF
>TRBJ1-1|once|TRBV18|NA
TGTGCCAGCTCACCGGGAGCCCTTAACACTGAAGCTTTCTTT
CASSPGALNTEAFF
>TRBJ2-1|NA|TRBV15|NA
TGTGCCACCAGCAGGCTGGGGGGGCGGGACTCCCCCCGTTACAATGAGCAGTTCTTC
CATSRLGGRDSPRYNEQFF
>TRBJ1-2|few|TRBV9|NA
TGTGCCAGCAGCGTAGGGGGAGGGGTCCATGGCTACACCTTC
CASSVGGGVHGYTF
>TRBJ2-2|NA|TRBV9|TRBD1
TGTGCCAGCAGCGTGGGGATAGTAGACAGGGCAAACACCGGGGAGCTGTTTTTT
CASSVGIVDRANTGELFF
>TRBJ2-3|NA|TRBV28|NA
TGTGCCAGCGGTCCCGGTGGGCTAGCGCAGCACTCCCCAGATACGCAGTATTTT
CASGPGGLAQHSPDTQYF
>TRBJ2-5|NA|TRBV7-8|TRBD2
TGTGCCAGCAGCTCATCGGGACTAGCGGGGATGGAGACCCAGTACTTC
CASSSSGLAGMETQYF
>TRBJ1-1|NA|TRBV5-1|NA
TGCGCCAGCAGCTTGGACAGGGTTGAGGACACTGAAGCTTTCTTT
CASSLDRVEDTEAFF
>TRBJ1-4|few|TRBV28|NA
TGTGCCAGCGGTGACACCGGGGATGAAAAACTGTTTTTT
CASGDTGDEKLFF
>TRBJ1-4|NA|TRBV18|NA
TGTGCCAGCTCACCACGAACAGTTGCAACTAATGAAAAACTGTTTTTT
CASSPRTVATNEKLFF
>TRBJ2-7|NA|TRBV10-3|TRBD1
TGTGCCATCAGGATCAGTACAAGAACAGGGGCTTCCAGCTCCTACGAGCAGTACTTC
CAIRISTRTGASSSYEQYF
>TRBJ2-1|few|TRBV12-3/TRBV12-4|NA
TGTGCCAGCAGTTTCGGGAATGAGCAGTTCTTC
CASSFGNEQFF
>TRBJ2-1|NA|TRBV7-2|TRBD2
TGTGCCAGCAGCTTAGAGGTTAGCGGGGGGCCAAAGCAGTTCTTC
CASSLEVSGGPKQFF
>TRBJ1-3|NA|TRBV5-5|NA
TGTGCCAGCAGCCTCAGAACAGGCTTAATCTCTGGAAACACCATATATTTT
CASSLRTGLISGNTIYF
>TRBJ2-5|NA|TRBV19|TRBD1
TGTGCCAGTAGTCCCAGGACAGGGCCGGGGGAGACCCAGTACTTC
CASSPRTGPGETQYF
>TRBJ2-1|NA|TRBV19|NA
TGTGCCAGTACTGGGCCTACATTTTACAATGAGCAGTTCTTC
CASTGPTFYNEQFF
>TRBJ1-5|few|TRBV28|TRBD1
TGTGCCAGCAGTCTGACAGGGATTAATCAGCCCCAGCATTTT
CASSLTGINQPQHF
>TRBJ2-3|NA|TRBV19|TRBD1
TGTGCCAGTAAGGCCCGACAGGGACCAGATACGCAGTATTTT
CASKARQGPDTQYF
>TRBJ2-5|NA|TRBV28|NA
TGTGCCAGCAGTTTGAGAACAGAGACCCAGTACTTC
CASSLRTETQYF